A selection of T cell receptor beta chains follows, all from one sample in a study of beta chain features in type 1 diabetes. Method: immunoSEQ multiplex PCR; TCRdb's copy keeps in-frame clones and lacks some. The sample gives 300,000 to 350,000 clones, 20% of which show up once; approximately 0.043% is in the top ten. The sequenced sample consisted of naive CD4+ T cells from blood. The receptors originated from a woman aged 18-35 years in good health. CDR3s include the opening cysteine and the closing phenylalanine or tryptophan. Fields, in order: V gene, D gene, clone size, CDR3 protein. D genes are given only for firm matches. Expanded clones get a size class; other rows say once, few or many, or leave the size out.

v_call: TRBV30; d_call: -; clone_size: -; cdr3_aa: CAWSPLGRGGNTIYF
v_call: TRBV18; d_call: -; clone_size: -; cdr3_aa: CASSPDSNYGYTF
v_call: TRBV29-1; d_call: TRBD1; clone_size: -; cdr3_aa: CSATGDGDEKLFF
v_call: TRBV9; d_call: TRBD1; clone_size: -; cdr3_aa: CASSARGQGLSNTEAFF
v_call: TRBV5-1; d_call: TRBD1; clone_size: -; cdr3_aa: CASSLTRRGSGTEAFF
v_call: TRBV13; d_call: TRBD1; clone_size: few; cdr3_aa: CASRTGSGSPLHF
v_call: TRBV10-3; d_call: -; clone_size: -; cdr3_aa: CAISGGGYYEQYF
v_call: TRBV25-1; d_call: -; clone_size: -; cdr3_aa: CGDSGSGANVLTF
v_call: TRBV30; d_call: -; clone_size: few; cdr3_aa: CAWSAGGTIYNEQFF
v_call: TRBV15; d_call: -; clone_size: few; cdr3_aa: CATSIDRSYEQYF
v_call: TRBV7-2; d_call: -; clone_size: -; cdr3_aa: CASSLVPTGKTQYF
v_call: TRBV19; d_call: -; clone_size: few; cdr3_aa: CASTLSGGTGDTQYF
v_call: TRBV29-1; d_call: TRBD1; clone_size: few; cdr3_aa: CSARTGTLEGTQYF
v_call: TRBV4-2; d_call: TRBD1; clone_size: few; cdr3_aa: CASSQPRRDRVAGYTF
v_call: TRBV23-1; d_call: TRBD2; clone_size: few; cdr3_aa: CASTLGVCGGLYEQYF
v_call: TRBV30; d_call: -; clone_size: few; cdr3_aa: CAWSRTVGYEQYF
v_call: TRBV29-1; d_call: -; clone_size: -; cdr3_aa: CSVEPSSTDTQYF
v_call: TRBV2; d_call: -; clone_size: -; cdr3_aa: CASSAQGTQPQHF
v_call: TRBV25-1; d_call: -; clone_size: few; cdr3_aa: CASSEYAGDGYTF
v_call: TRBV9; d_call: TRBD2; clone_size: few; cdr3_aa: CASSVAGLSSGANVLTF
v_call: TRBV7-9; d_call: TRBD1; clone_size: few; cdr3_aa: CASSVRQGGTDTQYF
v_call: TRBV7-2; d_call: TRBD1; clone_size: -; cdr3_aa: CASSRYRGDTEAFF
v_call: TRBV6-1; d_call: TRBD2; clone_size: -; cdr3_aa: CASSGGLAGGPQQFF
v_call: TRBV13; d_call: -; clone_size: -; cdr3_aa: CASSLLHEQYF
v_call: TRBV25-1; d_call: -; clone_size: few; cdr3_aa: CASRDRDSYEQYF
v_call: TRBV9; d_call: -; clone_size: -; cdr3_aa: CASSIPQANTGELFF
v_call: TRBV30; d_call: -; clone_size: -; cdr3_aa: CAWSVPGGNLNSPLHF
v_call: TRBV5-4; d_call: -; clone_size: -; cdr3_aa: CASSLDSNQPQHF
v_call: TRBV29-1; d_call: -; clone_size: -; cdr3_aa: CSAATGRDYGYTF
v_call: TRBV4-2; d_call: -; clone_size: -; cdr3_aa: CASSQEIGVDYGYTF
v_call: TRBV30; d_call: TRBD2; clone_size: few; cdr3_aa: CAWSSGGRKNIQYF
v_call: TRBV7-2; d_call: -; clone_size: -; cdr3_aa: CASSSILRGSGWFF
v_call: TRBV4-2; d_call: TRBD2; clone_size: once; cdr3_aa: CASSHQFAGGGADTQYF
v_call: TRBV4-2; d_call: TRBD2; clone_size: -; cdr3_aa: CASSQERSGGGRETQYF
v_call: TRBV5-1; d_call: TRBD2; clone_size: -; cdr3_aa: CASNSAGLQETQYF
v_call: TRBV2; d_call: -; clone_size: -; cdr3_aa: CASSEGQLLSGANVLTF
v_call: TRBV5-1; d_call: TRBD2; clone_size: -; cdr3_aa: CASSSQGSGGQTDTQYF
v_call: TRBV5-1; d_call: -; clone_size: few; cdr3_aa: CASRQGNYGYTF
v_call: TRBV7-2; d_call: TRBD2; clone_size: -; cdr3_aa: CASSLVSSGGHGEQYF
v_call: TRBV2; d_call: TRBD2; clone_size: few; cdr3_aa: CASTGGGIGGELFF
v_call: TRBV19; d_call: TRBD2; clone_size: few; cdr3_aa: CASSSTSGSYNEQFF
v_call: TRBV30; d_call: TRBD1; clone_size: -; cdr3_aa: CAWSGQGNQPQHF
v_call: TRBV29-1; d_call: -; clone_size: few; cdr3_aa: CSVRTVTYEQYF
v_call: TRBV7-8; d_call: TRBD2; clone_size: -; cdr3_aa: CASAGVSTDTQYF
v_call: TRBV19; d_call: -; clone_size: few; cdr3_aa: CASSSLEAEVF
v_call: TRBV6-6; d_call: -; clone_size: -; cdr3_aa: CASSYRGSYEQYF
v_call: TRBV9; d_call: TRBD2; clone_size: few; cdr3_aa: CASSVDPSGRDIQYF
v_call: TRBV5-1; d_call: TRBD1; clone_size: few; cdr3_aa: CASSLEDRVDIQYF
v_call: TRBV5-1; d_call: -; clone_size: few; cdr3_aa: CASSVGTPVGNEQFF
v_call: TRBV29-1; d_call: TRBD1; clone_size: -; cdr3_aa: CSVPGEAGGTTNEKLFF
v_call: TRBV30; d_call: TRBD1; clone_size: -; cdr3_aa: CACQQGGSDYGYTF
v_call: TRBV4-1; d_call: TRBD2; clone_size: few; cdr3_aa: CASSQTSGGRTDTQYF
v_call: TRBV9; d_call: -; clone_size: few; cdr3_aa: CASSVPLSNEQFF
v_call: TRBV5-1; d_call: -; clone_size: few; cdr3_aa: CASSLGQRDSPLHF
v_call: TRBV2; d_call: -; clone_size: few; cdr3_aa: CASRVGSNQPQHF
v_call: TRBV30; d_call: -; clone_size: few; cdr3_aa: CAWSGGGGNQPQHF
v_call: TRBV5-6; d_call: -; clone_size: -; cdr3_aa: CASSVGILNTEAFF
v_call: TRBV7-2; d_call: -; clone_size: -; cdr3_aa: CASSPAGSEQYF